One and the same sample provided the 5 T cell receptor beta chains below, sequenced in a study of cytomegalovirus exposure and HLA in healthy donors. PCR involved 60 Vbeta and 13 Jbeta primers. This table comes from immunoSEQ multiplex PCR, and its TCRdb copy is limited to in-frame clones, with some not included. Among roughly 120,000 clones listed, 77% were seen once. Source material: PBMCs. The receptor set was obtained from a human donor in good health.

This clone was seen only a few times. The chain carries TRBV9 and TRBJ2-1; 7 bases are shared with TRBD1. With 0 bases clipped from V and 2 bases from J, the junction kept 2 bases outside the gene matches. Looked up from germline, CDR1 is SGDLS and CDR2 is YYNGEE. There are 15 residues in the CDR3. The CDR3 DNA is TGTGCCAGCAGCGTAGAAGGGGGCCCCTACAATGAGCAGTTCTTC. Encoded protein: CASSVEGGPYNEQFF.

This clone was seen just once. The chain employs TRBV5-1 and TRBJ2-7; tentatively, D is TRBD2 (5 bases). The CDR3 contains 14 residues. With 1 base removed from V and 0 bases from J, the gap between germline ends came to 8 bases. The germline CDR1 and CDR2 sequences are SGHRS and YFSETQ. This chain's CDR3 is CASSLRESSYEQYF. CDR3 nucleotide sequence: TGCGCCAGCAGCTTGAGGGAGAGCTCCTACGAGCAGTACTTC.

The chain uses TRBV2 and TRBJ2-7, with D unclear. V was cut by 9 bases and J by 4 bases, with 22 bases left in between. The CDR3 length is 15 residues. Germline loops: CDR1 SNHLY, CDR2 FYNNEI. CDR3: CASFSKQKAAYEQYF. In DNA form, the CDR3 reads TGTGCCAGTTTTTCCAAGCAGAAGGCGGCATACGAGCAGTACTTC.

The chain couples TRBV5-1 to TRBJ1-2; tentative D call: TRBD1 (6 bases). Germline-derived CDR1 and CDR2 are SGHRS and YFSETQ. There are 12 residues in the CDR3. V lost 7 bases, J lost 4 bases, and 11 bases lay in between. DNA for the CDR3: TGCGCCAGCCGCCGGGACACCTATGGCTACACCTTC. It specifies CASRRDTYGYTF. The entire variable domain, with the rest obtained from reference TRBV5-1 and TRBJ1-2, is as follows: KAGVTQTPRYLIKTRGQQVTLSCSPISGHRSVSWYQQTPGQGLQFLFEYFSETQRNKGNFPGRFSGRQFSNSRSEMNVSTLELGDSALYLCASRRDTYGYTFGSGTRLTVV.

The chain has TRBV5-6 and TRBJ1-2, with D perhaps TRBD1 (5 bases). This CDR3 is built from 12 residues. Germline values: CDR1 SGHDT, CDR2 YYEEEE. V was trimmed by 0 bases and J by 12 bases, leaving 12 bases between them. DNA for the CDR3: TGTGCCAGCAGCTTGGGGGCAGGGAGGAACACCTTC. It specifies CASSLGAGRNTF.